This T cell receptor (beta chain) was sequenced for a study of T cell responses to AZD1222 COVID-19 vaccine. Assay used: immunoSEQ multiplex PCR; TCRdb lists only in-frame clones, some missing. The table records nearly 200,000 clones, approximately 95% of them present only once. Trimming shortened V by 5 bases and J by 9 bases, and 14 bases separated the two germline ends. Germline values: CDR1 MNHEY, CDR2 SVGEGT. This CDR3 spans 13 amino acids. The sequence derives from an adult who received the AZD1222 COVID-19 vaccine. The material was peripheral blood, obtained 28 days after the second AZD1222 dose. The V gene is TRBV6-2 or TRBV6-3, the J gene TRBJ2-1; D is undetermined. CDR3 amino acids: CASSTLSSGEQFF. Written as DNA, the CDR3 is TGTGCCAGCAGTACCCTATCGTCGGGTGAGCAGTTCTTC.